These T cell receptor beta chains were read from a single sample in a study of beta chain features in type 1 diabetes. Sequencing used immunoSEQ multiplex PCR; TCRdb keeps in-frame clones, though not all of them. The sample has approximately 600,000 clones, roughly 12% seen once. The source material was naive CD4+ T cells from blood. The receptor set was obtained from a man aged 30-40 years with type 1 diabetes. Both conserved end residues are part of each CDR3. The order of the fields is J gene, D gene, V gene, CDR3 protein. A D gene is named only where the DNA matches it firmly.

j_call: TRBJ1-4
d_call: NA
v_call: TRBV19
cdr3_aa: CASSIRQPNEKLFF

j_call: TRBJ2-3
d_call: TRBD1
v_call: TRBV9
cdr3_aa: CASSVEGRGIDTQYF

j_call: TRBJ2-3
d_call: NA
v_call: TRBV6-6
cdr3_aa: CASSSSDTQYF

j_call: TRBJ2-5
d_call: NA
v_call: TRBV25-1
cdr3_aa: CASRNSGVQTQYF

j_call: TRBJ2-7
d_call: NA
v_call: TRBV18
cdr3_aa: CASSPSTGQSYEQYF

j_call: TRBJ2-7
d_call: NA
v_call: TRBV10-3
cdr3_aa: CAIGGIPHEQYF

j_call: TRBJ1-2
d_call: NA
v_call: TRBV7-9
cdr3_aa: CASRLDTNYGYTF

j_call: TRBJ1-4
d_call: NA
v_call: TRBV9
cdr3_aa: CASSVVEDEKLFF

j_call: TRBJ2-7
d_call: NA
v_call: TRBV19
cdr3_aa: CASSMTIPYEQYF

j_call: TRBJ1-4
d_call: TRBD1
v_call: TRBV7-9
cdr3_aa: CASSLAWRTGREKLFF

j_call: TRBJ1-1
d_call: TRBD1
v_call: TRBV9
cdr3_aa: CASSDDPGQGLLEAFF

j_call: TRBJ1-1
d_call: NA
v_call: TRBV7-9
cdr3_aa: CASSLILGATEAFF

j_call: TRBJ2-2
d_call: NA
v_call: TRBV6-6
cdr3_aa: CASSYSTGAGELFF

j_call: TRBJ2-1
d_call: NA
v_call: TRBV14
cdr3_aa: CASSGSPNEQFF

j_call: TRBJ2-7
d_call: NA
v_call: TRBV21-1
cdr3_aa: CASSKRKQGRNEQYF

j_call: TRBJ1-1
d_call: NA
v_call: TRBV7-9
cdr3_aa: CASSLAGHPNTEAFF

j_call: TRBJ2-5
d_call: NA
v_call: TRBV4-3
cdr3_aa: CASSYGPKETQYF

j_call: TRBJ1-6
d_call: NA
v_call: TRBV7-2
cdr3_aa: CASSAYNSPLHF

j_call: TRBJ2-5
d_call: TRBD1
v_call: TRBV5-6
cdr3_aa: CASSLGQGVSGTQYF